What follows are 23 T cell receptor beta chains derived from one specimen sequenced in a study of OX40 agonist ivuxolimab in advanced cancers. Libraries were prepared by immunoSEQ multiplex PCR; TCRdb keeps only in-frame clonotypes and omits some of them. The repertoire holds about 20,000 clones, with approximately 90% as singletons. The source was CD4+ or CD8+ T cells sorted from blood, collected in a trial of the OX40 agonist ivuxolimab. The receptors here all came from an adult with an advanced solid tumor such as melanoma, head and neck, liver or kidney cancer.

This rearrangement joins TRBV12-5 to TRBJ1-5; D perhaps matches TRBD1 (6 bases). Trimming took 2 bases from V and 4 from J, leaving 9 bases between them. Per germline, CDR1 LGHNT and CDR2 FRNRAP. The CDR3 loop spans 14 amino acids. The CDR3 loop reads CASGLWQGNQPQHF. In nucleotides, the CDR3 is TGTGCTAGTGGTTTGTGGCAGGGGAATCAGCCCCAGCATTTT.

The gene calls are TRBV19 and TRBJ2-2, with TRBD1 identical over 7 bases. J lost 7 bases, V lost 7 bases, and 9 bases had no gene match. CDR3 length: 14 residues. CDR1 LNHDA and CDR2 SQIVND come from the germline V gene (reference sequence). CDR3 DNA: TGTGCCAGTACTCTATTCGGACAGGTCGGGGAGCTGTTTTTT. Protein: CASTLFGQVGELFF.

This clone was counted a single time. The chain couples TRBV4-1 to TRBJ2-5, with 12 bases matching TRBD1. The CDR3 runs to 20 residues. Trimming took 0 bases from V and 5 from J; bases not matched to a gene: 16. Germline V lookup: CDR1 MGHRA, CDR2 YSYEKL. CDR3 protein: CASSQDEYHRDRGLTETQYF. DNA of the CDR3: TGCGCCAGCAGCCAAGACGAGTATCACCGGGACAGGGGGCTTACGGAGACCCAGTACTTC.

The V call is TRBV6-1, the J call TRBJ1-6; 12 bases align to TRBD1. CDR3 length: 15 residues. J gave up 8 bases and V 5 bases, and 4 bases lay outside the gene matches. Germline lookup yields CDR1 MNHNS and CDR2 SASEGT. The CDR3 nucleotides read TGTGCCAGCAGTAGGGGACAGGGGGCTGATTCACCCCTCCACTTT. It is translated as CASSRGQGADSPLHF.

V gene TRBV7-9 combines with J gene TRBJ2-3, with 12 positions matching TRBD2. The trim removed 5 bases at V and 2 bases at J, leaving 5 bases unmatched. The CDR3 has 16 residues. Germline-derived CDR1 and CDR2 are SEHNR and FQNEAQ (reference sequence). CDR3 residues: CASSILAGGLTDTQYF. The DNA of the CDR3 is TGTGCCAGCAGCATACTAGCGGGGGGACTCACAGATACGCAGTATTTT. Based on the CDR3 plus reference TRBV7-9 and TRBJ2-3, the full variable domain is DTGVSQNPRHKITKRGQNVTFRCDPISEHNRLYWYRQTLGQGPEFLTYFQNEAQLEKSRLLSDRFSAERPKGSFSTLEIQRTEQGDSAMYLCASSILAGGLTDTQYFGPGTRLTVL.

The chain links TRBV11-2 to TRBJ2-1; 9 bases map to TRBD2. This CDR3 contains 15 residues. V dropped 4 bases and J dropped 3; count of bases not matched to a gene: 4. CDR1 is SGHAT, CDR2 FQNNGV, per germline. The CDR3 DNA reads TGTGCCAGCAGCTCCCTTAGCGGGGGCTACAATGAGCAGTTCTTC. Translated, it gives CASSSLSGGYNEQFF.

The V and J genes are TRBV11-2 and TRBJ2-5, with TRBD1 matching 9 bases. The ends lost 5 bases at V and 2 bases at J; junction bases unmatched: 15. The CDR3 sequence is 18 residues long. From germline, CDR1 is SGHAT and CDR2 FQNNGV. This CDR3 reads CASSQPGQGLILQETQYF. As DNA, the CDR3 is TGTGCCAGCAGCCAACCGGGACAGGGCCTTATTTTACAAGAGACCCAGTACTTC. The full variable domain, completed using reference TRBV11-2 and TRBJ2-5, is EAGVAQSPRYKIIEKRQSVAFWCNPISGHATLYWYQQILGQGPKLLIQFQNNGVVDDSQLPKDRFSAERLKGVDSTLKIQPAKLEDSAVYLCASSQPGQGLILQETQYFGPGTRLLVL.

J is TRBJ2-7 and V is TRBV30; D is uncertain. The V and J ends lost 2 bases and 6 bases respectively, with 14 bases between them. Germline values: CDR1 GTSNPN, CDR2 SVGIG (reference sequence). The CDR3 spans 13 residues. CDR3: CAWSPVRIAEQYF. CDR3 bases: TGTGCCTGGAGTCCAGTCCGGATCGCCGAGCAGTACTTC.

The chain uses TRBV10-3 and TRBJ1-2; possible D gene TRBD1, 5 bases. CDR1 is ENHRY, CDR2 SYGVKD, per germline. Trimming removed 0 bases from V and 6 bases from J, with 8 bases in between. This CDR3 contains 13 residues. The CDR3 here is CAISESGGDGYTF. DNA for the CDR3: TGTGCCATCAGTGAGTCCGGGGGTGATGGCTACACCTTC.

The V and J genes are TRBV6-5 and TRBJ2-5; 11 bases match TRBD1. With V trimmed by 6 bases and J by 3 bases, 6 bases remained unmatched. Germline V gene data show CDR1 as MNHEY and CDR2 as SVGAGI. The CDR3 runs 15 residues. This CDR3 reads CASSPWTGGEETQYF. CDR3 in DNA: TGTGCCAGCAGCCCCTGGACAGGGGGCGAAGAGACCCAGTACTTC.

V and J are TRBV23-1 and TRBJ2-7; TRBD2 matches at 7 bases. TRBV23-1 counts as an open reading frame of uncertain function. This CDR3 contains 14 residues. V shed 0 bases and J 3 bases; nucleotides not matched to a gene: 2. CDR3 residues: CASSQSGGNYEQYF. CDR3 in DNA: TGCGCCAGCAGTCAATCGGGGGGGAACTACGAGCAGTACTTC.

This clone was detected only once. The V call is TRBV7-9, the J call TRBJ2-5, with D perhaps TRBD2 (6 bases). Germline lookup yields CDR1 SEHNR and CDR2 FQNEAQ (reference sequence). The CDR3 covers 16 residues. V shed 5 bases and J shed 1 base, with 17 bases lying between them. The CDR3 bases are TGTGCCAGCAGCCCGCCCCCGGGACTGACCCAAGAGACCCAGTACTTC. Its translation is CASSPPPGLTQETQYF.

V usage is TRBV4-1 and J usage is TRBJ2-2, with D tentatively TRBD2 (6 bases). The CDR3 runs to 16 residues. With 0 bases removed from V and 6 bases from J, the gap between germline ends came to 14 bases. Germline-derived CDR1 and CDR2 are MGHRA and YSYEKL. Here the CDR3 DNA reads TGCGCCAGCAGCCAAGATCCGGGGGACTTTGCCGGGGAGCTGTTTTTT. Encoded protein: CASSQDPGDFAGELFF.

The V call is TRBV6-1, the J call TRBJ1-1; 12 nucleotides match TRBD1. V shed 0 bases, J shed 5 bases, and the junction held 4 bases outside the gene matches. The CDR3 is 16 residues long. From germline, CDR1 is MNHNS and CDR2 SASEGT. The CDR3 spells CASSEAGDRGLTEAFF. The DNA for the CDR3 is TGTGCCAGCAGTGAAGCAGGGGACAGGGGGCTGACTGAAGCTTTCTTT.

The CDR3 region has the DNA TGTGCCAGCAGTGGGCCACAGGGGTTTTCCCTCGAGCAGTACTTC. It translates to CASSGPQGFSLEQYF. The rearrangement uses TRBV2 and TRBJ2-7; 7 positions match TRBD1. Germline CDR1 reads SNHLY; CDR2 reads FYNNEI. Trimming took 4 bases from V and 6 from J; bases not matched to a gene: 12. The CDR3 loop spans 15 amino acids.

The chain is built from TRBV5-1 and TRBJ1-6; a possible D gene is TRBD1 (5 bases). Germline CDR1 and CDR2: SGHRS and YFSETQ. Trimming shortened V by 4 bases and J by 10 bases, and 15 bases separated the two germline ends. The CDR3 length is 14 residues. In nucleotides, the CDR3 is TGCGCCAGCAGCAACCGGGACGACGGATCACCCCTCCACTTT. It encodes CASSNRDDGSPLHF.

The chain combines TRBV11-2 with TRBJ2-3, with D perhaps TRBD1 or TRBD2 (6 bases each). V was trimmed by 8 bases and J by 5 bases, leaving 20 bases between them. Germline V gene sequence: CDR1 SGHAT, CDR2 FQNNGV. The CDR3 length is 15 residues. The CDR3 spells CASPPRRGALDTQYF. As DNA, the CDR3 is TGTGCCAGCCCACCGAGGAGGGGGGCCCTAGATACGCAGTATTTT.

The rearrangement joins TRBV7-8 to TRBJ2-5; D remains ambiguous. Germline V CDR1 and CDR2: SGHVS, FQNEAQ. The germline V and J ends were trimmed by 1 base and 7 bases, with 10 bases remaining between them. The length of the CDR3 is 13 residues. The CDR3 DNA reads as TGTGCCAGCAGCTTAGAAAAGGGATGGACCCAGTACTTC. Amino acid sequence: CASSLEKGWTQYF.

In nucleotides, the CDR3 is TGTGCCAGCAGTAGGGACAGCACCCGCTATGGCTACACCTTC. Translating gives CASSRDSTRYGYTF. This sequence joins TRBV27 and TRBJ1-2; TRBD1 matches at 7 bases. This CDR3 has 14 residues. Germline V gives CDR1 MNHEY, CDR2 SMNVEV (reference sequence). With V trimmed by 5 bases and J by 4 bases, 7 bases remained unmatched.

Concerning this clone itself: Mismatch with germline at one junction end may stem from a read error. The chain carries TRBV7-9 and TRBJ2-3; D is uncertain. Germline assignment: CDR1 SEHNR and CDR2 FQNEAQ (reference sequence). This CDR3 region has 13 residues. CDR3 residues: CASVQASTDTQYF. As DNA, the CDR3 is TGCGCCAGCGTTCAGGCCTCCACAGATACGCAGTATTTT.

In its sample, this clone was seen once. The chain joins TRBV6-5 to TRBJ2-2, with D uncertain. Germline lookup yields CDR1 MNHEY and CDR2 SVGAGI. The CDR3 contains 15 residues. The V and J ends lost 3 bases and 2 bases respectively, with 10 bases between them. The CDR3 DNA follows: TGTGCCAGCAGTTATGGGCGGCTAAACACCGGGGAGCTGTTTTTT. It is translated as CASSYGRLNTGELFF.

The CDR3: CAGEGGNSPLHF. The CDR3 DNA is TGTGCCGGGGAGGGTGGTAATTCACCCCTCCACTTT. The rearrangement links TRBV30 to TRBJ1-6; no clear D. This CDR3 contains 12 residues. CDR1 GTSNPN and CDR2 SVGIG come from the germline V gene (reference sequence). The V gene lost 8 bases and the J gene lost 6 bases, with 11 bases spanning the gap. Combining the CDR3 with reference TRBV30 and TRBJ1-6 gives the whole variable domain SQTIHQWPATLVQPVGSPLSLECTVEGTSNPNLYWYRQAAGRGLQLLFYSVGIGQISSEVPQNLSASRPQDRQFILSSKKLLLSDSGFYLCAGEGGNSPLHFGNGTRLTVT.

The J gene is TRBJ2-1, the V gene TRBV30; 7 bases are shared with TRBD2. V was pared by 2 bases and J by 6 bases, with 4 bases of the junction left unmatched. The CDR3 runs 13 residues. From germline, CDR1 is GTSNPN and CDR2 SVGIG (reference sequence). The CDR3 region is CAWSPAGSNEQFF. CDR3 DNA sequence: TGTGCCTGGAGTCCAGCGGGATCCAATGAGCAGTTCTTC.